This T cell receptor beta chain came from a study of blood T cell repertoires in COVID-19. The wider study: COVID-19 samples collected from the United States, Italy and Spain covered acute and convalescent phases. Sources were T cells, B-cell-depleted T cells, or PBMCs; the material itself was cDNA or gDNA.

Germline CDR1 and CDR2: SGDLS and YYNGEE. This CDR3 contains 15 residues. The V segment lost 5 bases and the J segment 3 bases; nucleotides outside the gene matches: 10. In the authors' workflow: Estimation of nucleated cell counts relied on the amplification of reference gene primers. The table came from immunoSEQ multiplex PCR; TCRdb's copy has only in-frame clones and leaves some out. V, J and clone size are taken as reported in that table, and D and trimming were inferred from the DNA itself. The table records about 200,000 clones, about 90% of them present only once. This chain joins TRBV9 and TRBJ1-2, with TRBD1 matching over 7 bases. The sequenced sample was peripheral blood. This clonotype was sampled from a man aged 55 to 69 with active or convalescent COVID-19. The CDR3: CASRDLRQGDYGYTF. CDR3 DNA sequence: TGTGCCAGCAGAGATCTCAGACAGGGAGACTATGGCTACACCTTC.